This TCR beta chain was sequenced for a study of metastatic and nonmetastatic thyroid tumors (dated by TCRdb to 2019 to 2021). Describing the broader study: The researchers compared repertoires between peripheral blood samples and tumor or nodule tissue samples from patients with malignant or benign thyroid disease.

Before undergoing thyroid surgery, none of the patients had been given any kind of treatment. The study retrospectively analysed patient clinical samples collected from about 2012 to 2018 using T-cell receptor beta sequencing. This clone was picked up many times. No antigen is known for it. Base-call qualities are not available, and no considerably larger clone is one nucleotide away. What the work shows at the level of the full study, not this receptor alone: In both blood and tumor samples, malignant tumors were reported to have significantly higher TCR beta diversity than benign nodules.

V gives up 4 bases and J gives up 1 base, and the segment between their germline ends measures 15 bases. Its CDR3 holds 16 amino acids, cysteine through phenylalanine. Only the CDR3 DNA stays, 48 bases, in frame from base 1. CDR1 and CDR2, per the germline V gene, are SGDLS and YYNGEE. The library was made by PCR. TCRdb names Illumina HiSeq 4000 as the instrument used. The TCR beta-chain CDR3 region of each patient was profiled by high-throughput sequencing. The original methods were these. Drawing on CDR3 differences between clinicopathological groups, the researchers built a classifier meant to tell apart patients with distant-metastatic papillary thyroid cancer. To measure repertoire diversity the researchers used the Shannon index, while the Morisita-Horn index served to gauge how similar the tumor and blood repertoires were. The public reads were quality trimmed at Q25 with fastp and then assembled into clones with MiXCR by TCRdb, keeping productive beta chains. The V and J calls reflect TCRdb's pipeline rather than the authors' work. The sample table contains tens of thousands of clones; only one count was recorded for around an eighth of them. The ten largest clonotypes hold over 7% of the sample.

Sequenced: tumor tissue. This clonotype originated in a female donor with papillary thyroid cancer or a benign thyroid nodule (not recorded which). Some clones in this sample may be carry-over from other donors' samples. This receptor chain uses TRBV9 and TRBJ2-1; no D segment can be confidently identified. DNA sequence: TGTGCCAGCAGCCCACCCCAAGGTCTTTCCTACAATGAGCAGTTCTTC. This codes for CASSPPQGLSYNEQFF.